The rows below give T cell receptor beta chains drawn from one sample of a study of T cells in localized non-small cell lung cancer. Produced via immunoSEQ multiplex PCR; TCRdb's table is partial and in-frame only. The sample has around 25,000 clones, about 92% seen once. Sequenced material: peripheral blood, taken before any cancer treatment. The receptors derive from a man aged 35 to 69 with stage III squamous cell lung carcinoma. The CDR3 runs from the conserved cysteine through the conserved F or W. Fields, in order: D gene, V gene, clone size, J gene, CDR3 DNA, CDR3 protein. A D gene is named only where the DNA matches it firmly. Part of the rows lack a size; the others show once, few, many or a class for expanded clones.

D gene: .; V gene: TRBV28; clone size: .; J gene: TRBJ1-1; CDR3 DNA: TGTGCCAGCAGTTTATGGGTGTCGACAGAAGCTTTCTTT; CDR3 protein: CASSLWVSTEAFF
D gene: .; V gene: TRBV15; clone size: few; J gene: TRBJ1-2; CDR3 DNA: TGTGCCACCAGCAAGGGACCTGCTAACTATGGCTACACCTTC; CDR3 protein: CATSKGPANYGYTF
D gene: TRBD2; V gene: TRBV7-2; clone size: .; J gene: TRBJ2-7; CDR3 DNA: TGTGCCAGCAGCTTAGGCCGACTAGCATACTACGAGCAGTACTTC; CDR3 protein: CASSLGRLAYYEQYF
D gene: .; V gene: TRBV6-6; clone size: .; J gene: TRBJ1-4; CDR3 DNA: TGTGCCAGCAGGGGCAAGAATGAAAAACTGTTTTTT; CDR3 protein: CASRGKNEKLFF
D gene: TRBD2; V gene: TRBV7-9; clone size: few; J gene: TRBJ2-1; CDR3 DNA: TGTGCCAGCAGCGGAACGGGACTAGCGGGTTACAATGAGCAGTTCTTC; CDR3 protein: CASSGTGLAGYNEQFF
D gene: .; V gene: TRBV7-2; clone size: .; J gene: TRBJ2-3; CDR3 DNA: TGTGCCAGCAGCTTAGCGGACCTTGGCGGGGCACATGTTACGCAGTATTTT; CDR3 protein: CASSLADLGGAHVTQYF
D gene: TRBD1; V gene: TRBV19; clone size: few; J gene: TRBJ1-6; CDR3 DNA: TGTGCCAGTAGTATAACAGGGGTCAATTCACCCCTCCACTTT; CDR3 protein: CASSITGVNSPLHF
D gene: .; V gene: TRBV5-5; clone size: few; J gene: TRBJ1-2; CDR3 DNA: TGTGCCAGCAGCCGGGACGGTAACTATGGCTACACCTTC; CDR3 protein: CASSRDGNYGYTF
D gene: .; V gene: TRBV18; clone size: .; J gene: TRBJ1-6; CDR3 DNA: TGTGCCAGCTCACCACCGGCCGGGCTGGATAATTCACCCCTCCACTTT; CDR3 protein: CASSPPAGLDNSPLHF
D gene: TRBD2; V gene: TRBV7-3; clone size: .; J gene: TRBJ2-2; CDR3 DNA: TGTGCCAGCAGCCCAGCCGGGACTAGCGGCAACACCGGGGAGCTGTTTTTT; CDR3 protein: CASSPAGTSGNTGELFF